Following are 27 T cell receptor beta chains from one sample sequenced in a study of T cells in Graves' hyperthyroidism and ophthalmopathy. There were TCR beta CDR3 regions amplified from RNA transcripts. TCR CDR3 underwent first-round RT-PCR with the HTBI primer set. One entry per CDR3 protein, called by TCRdb with MiXCR from the multiplex PCR reads. Of 600,000 or so distinct CDR3 sequences detected, 12% to 15% appear once; the ten largest clones hold 7% to 9%. Source material: blood. The receptors derive from a woman in her late teens or twenties with Graves' ophthalmopathy.

This clonotype was found a few times. The chain recombines TRBV9 with TRBJ1-6; 7 positions match TRBD1. The junction had 7 bases not matched to a gene; V was cut back by 1 base and J by 9 bases. Looked up from germline, CDR1 is SGDLS and CDR2 is YYNGEE. The CDR3 is 15 amino acids. The CDR3 nucleotides are TGTGCCAGCAGCGTAAATCACAGGGGAGGTTCACCCCTCCACTTT. Amino acid sequence: CASSVNHRGGSPLHF.

This clonotype has at least ten counts. V is TRBV28 and J is TRBJ2-1, with D possibly TRBD2 on 5 matching bases. V lost 5 bases and J lost 9, with 14 bases in between. Germline V gene lookup returns CDR1 MDHEN and CDR2 SYDVKM. The length of the CDR3 is 13 residues. In DNA form, the CDR3 reads TGTGCCAGCAGTCCCGACCGGGAAGGTGAGCAGTTCTTC. Its translation: CASSPDREGEQFF.

Ten or more counts support this clonotype. The genes are TRBV3-1 and TRBJ2-7, with unresolved D. CDR3 length: 12 amino acids. Per germline, CDR1 LGHDT and CDR2 YNNKEL (reference sequence). Trimming removed 0 bases from V and 9 bases from J, with 9 bases in between. The CDR3 DNA follows: TGTGCCAGCAGCCAAGATAGGGTTGGGCAGTACTTC. Amino acids: CASSQDRVGQYF.

This clonotype was seen at least ten times. The chain carries TRBV7-2 and TRBJ1-5; 8 bases map to TRBD1. Germline V gene sequence: CDR1 SGHTA, CDR2 FQGNSA. The CDR3 runs to 16 residues. Losses at the gene ends were 5 bases for V and 5 bases for J; bases not matched to a gene: 11. In DNA, the CDR3 is TGTGCCAGCAGCCCCGGGACAGGAATGAGGGATCAGCCCCAGCATTTT. Amino acids: CASSPGTGMRDQPQHF.

This clonotype was detected ten times or more. The V gene is TRBV12-3 or TRBV12-4, the J gene TRBJ2-3; D might be TRBD2 (6 bases). The germline V and J ends were trimmed by 6 bases and 2 bases, with 12 bases remaining between them. The CDR3 is made up of 14 amino acids. The CDR3, as DNA: TGTGCCAGCAGGGAAAGCGGGCCCACAGATACGCAGTATTTT. Protein sequence: CASRESGPTDTQYF.

This clonotype showed up many times. DNA of the CDR3: TGCAGTGCTAGAGATCCGGGAATTGGGCACACAGATACGCAGTATTTT. Encoded protein: CSARDPGIGHTDTQYF. This chain uses TRBV20-1 with TRBJ2-3, with a weak D call TRBD2 (5 bases). Trimming took 0 bases from V and 2 from J, leaving 15 bases between them. Looked up from germline, CDR1 is DFQATT and CDR2 is SNEGSKA (reference sequence). The CDR3 consists of 16 residues.

The chain uses TRBV19 and TRBJ2-1; D gene uncertain. The V gene's germline CDR1 is LNHDA and CDR2 SQIVND (reference sequence). Trimming took off 6 bases at V and 0 bases at J, with 15 bases between the two ends. The CDR3 length is 16 residues. The CDR3 sequence: CASSSSALSSYNEQFF. CDR3 bases: TGTGCCAGTAGCTCGAGCGCCCTGAGCTCCTACAATGAGCAGTTCTTC.

V is TRBV6-5 and J is TRBJ2-4, with D possibly TRBD1 on 6 matching bases. Trimming left V 2 bases short and J 0 bases short, with 11 bases between. This CDR3 contains 16 residues. Germline loops: CDR1 MNHEY, CDR2 SVGAGI. The CDR3 DNA reads TGTGCCAGCAGTTACGGACAGTTACTAGCCAAAAACATTCAGTACTTC. This codes for CASSYGQLLAKNIQYF.

This clonotype was recorded at least ten times. The chain employs TRBV20-1 and TRBJ2-1; D gene ambiguous. Trimming removed 2 bases from V and 6 bases from J, with 8 bases in between. The CDR3 loop spans 12 amino acids. CDR1 is DFQATT, CDR2 SNEGSKA, per germline (reference sequence). CDR3 amino acids: CSARSPGNEQFF. CDR3 in DNA: TGCAGTGCTAGATCCCCGGGCAATGAGCAGTTCTTC.

This clonotype was recorded many times. The chain couples TRBV7-2 to TRBJ1-1, with 8 bases fitting TRBD1. V gave up 0 bases and J gave up 10 bases; unmatched junction bases: 1. There are 12 residues in the CDR3. The germline V gene encodes CDR1 SGHTA and CDR2 FQGNSA. CDR3 sequence: CASSLADRAAFF. The CDR3 DNA is TGTGCCAGCAGCTTAGCGGACAGGGCAGCTTTCTTT.

The CDR3: CASSYSNSDTEAFF. In DNA, the CDR3 is TGTGCCAGCAGTTACTCGAATTCAGACACTGAAGCTTTCTTT. V and J are TRBV6-6 and TRBJ1-1; D not certain. The CDR3 has 14 residues. Looked up from germline, CDR1 is MNHNY and CDR2 is SVGAGI (reference sequence). V lost 0 bases, J lost 3 bases, and 8 bases lay in between.

The J gene is TRBJ2-3, the V gene TRBV30, with D possibly matching TRBD1 (5 bases). This CDR3 contains 13 residues. Germline V gene lookup returns CDR1 GTSNPN and CDR2 SVGIG (reference sequence). Trimming removed 1 base at V and 6 bases at J, with 11 bases between. In DNA, the CDR3 is TGTGCCTGGAGTGAGCAGGGTATGGATACGCAGTATTTT. Its translation: CAWSEQGMDTQYF.

There are many counts of this clonotype. J is TRBJ2-2 and V is TRBV12-3 or TRBV12-4; unclear D gene. CDR3 length equals 13 residues. Trimming took 3 bases from V and 6 from J, leaving 8 bases between them. The CDR3 DNA is TGTGCCAGCAGTTTCACGGATCCCGGGGAGCTGTTTTTT. Translating it yields CASSFTDPGELFF.

This clonotype was seen at least ten times. This chain joins TRBV28 and TRBJ2-3; 8 nucleotides match TRBD1. The CDR3 is made up of 17 amino acids. Germline V gives CDR1 MDHEN, CDR2 SYDVKM. Trimming took 3 bases from V and 0 from J; bases not matched to a gene: 8. In nucleotides, the CDR3 is TGTGCCAGCAGTTTCCCTGGGACAGGCCCTAGCACAGATACGCAGTATTTT. It specifies CASSFPGTGPSTDTQYF. Full variable domain (missing parts from reference TRBV28 and TRBJ2-3): DVKVTQSSRYLVKRTGEKVFLECVQDMDHENMFWYRQDPGLGLRLIYFSYDVKMKEKGDIPEGYSVSREKKERFSLILESASTNQTSMYLCASSFPGTGPSTDTQYFGPGTRLTVL.

This clonotype has a handful of counts. With a much larger clone just one base away, this may be a read error. The chain's CDR3 is CASEVGLVYNEQFF. The DNA for the CDR3 is TGTGCCAGTGAAGTGGGACTAGTCTACAATGAGCAGTTCTTC. The V gene is TRBV2, the J gene TRBJ2-1; 8 bases fit TRBD2. CDR1 and CDR2 from the germline V gene are SNHLY and FYNNEI. CDR3 length: 14 residues. Trimming at V came to 9 bases and at J to 3 bases, leaving 7 bases not matched to a gene.

The chain couples TRBV20-1 to TRBJ2-4; the D is unclear. The V end was cut by 5 bases, the J end by 0 bases, with 14 bases between. From germline, CDR1 is DFQATT and CDR2 SNEGSKA (reference sequence). The CDR3 extends over 15 amino acids. CDR3 sequence: CSAARLREAKNIQYF. The CDR3 coding sequence is TGCAGTGCTGCCCGCCTCAGAGAAGCCAAAAACATTCAGTACTTC.

This clonotype was counted once. The chain combines TRBV9 with TRBJ1-2, with D possibly matching TRBD1 (5 bases). This CDR3 has 16 residues. Germline lookup yields CDR1 SGDLS and CDR2 YYNGEE. Between the trimmed V and J ends, which lost 5 bases and 2 bases, there was a span of 19 bases. The CDR3 DNA reads as TGTGCCAGCAGATCCAAACCCGGGACGGGAAACTATGGCTACACCTTC. It translates to CASRSKPGTGNYGYTF.

This clonotype has ten or more counts. The rearrangement uses TRBV5-6 and TRBJ2-7, with D maybe TRBD2 (5 bases). The length of the CDR3 is 13 residues. The V and J ends lost 7 bases and 3 bases respectively, with 14 bases between them. CDR1 and CDR2 from the germline V gene are SGHDT and YYEEEE. In DNA form, the CDR3 reads TGTGCCAGCGGGAGTGTTCCCGTCTACGAGCAGTACTTC. It yields the protein CASGSVPVYEQYF.

This clonotype was counted ten times or more. The CDR3: CASSLKQHTQYF. The DNA of the CDR3 is TGTGCCAGCAGCTTAAAACAGCATACGCAGTATTTT. The chain is built from TRBV7-9 and TRBJ2-3; no clear D. The CDR3 is made up of 12 amino acids. The V gene lost 2 bases and the J gene lost 7 bases, with 7 bases spanning the gap. The V gene's germline CDR1 is SEHNR and CDR2 FQNEAQ (reference sequence). Full variable domain (remainder filled in from reference TRBV7-9 and TRBJ2-3): DTGVSQNPRHKITKRGQNVTFRCDPISEHNRLYWYRQTLGQGPEFLTYFQNEAQLEKSRLLSDRFSAERPKGSFSTLEIQRTEQGDSAMYLCASSLKQHTQYFGPGTRLTVL.

This clonotype appeared a few times. This sequence joins TRBV24-1 and TRBJ2-3; tentatively, D is TRBD2 (5 bases). Germline CDR1 and CDR2: KGHDR and SFDVKD. This CDR3 comprises 18 residues. Trimming cost V 6 bases and J 3 bases, with 24 bases left between them. CDR3 DNA sequence: TGTGCCACCAGTCCCCGGGGTGTCGATCTTTTGGTTACAGATACGCAGTATTTT. It codes for CATSPRGVDLLVTDTQYF.

This clonotype has at least ten counts. This chain joins TRBV6-1 and TRBJ1-1, with D hard to call. The CDR3 has 13 residues. V was shortened by 8 bases and J by 1 base, with 11 bases between the two germline ends. The V gene's germline CDR1 is MNHNS and CDR2 SASEGT. The CDR3 loop reads CASETGENTEAFF. The CDR3 DNA sequence: TGTGCCAGCGAAACGGGCGAGAACACTGAAGCTTTCTTT.

This clonotype was detected many times. The chain has TRBV5-1 and TRBJ1-5; 9 bases map to TRBD1. The CDR3 loop spans 14 amino acids. The junction had 5 bases not matched to a gene; V was cut back by 4 bases and J by 6 bases. Looked up from germline, CDR1 is SGHRS and CDR2 is YFSETQ. The CDR3 nucleotides read TGCGCCAGCAGCACCGGGACAGGGAGTCAGCCCCAGCATTTT. This gives the protein CASSTGTGSQPQHF. Full variable domain (rest looked up from reference TRBV5-1 and TRBJ1-5): KAGVTQTPRYLIKTRGQQVTLSCSPISGHRSVSWYQQTPGQGLQFLFEYFSETQRNKGNFPGRFSGRQFSNSRSEMNVSTLELGDSALYLCASSTGTGSQPQHFGDGTRLSIL.

This clonotype was counted at least ten times. V is TRBV28 and J is TRBJ1-2, with D uncertain. This CDR3 is built from 16 residues. Deletions cut 6 bases from V and 0 bases from J, with 17 bases between. Germline V gene lookup returns CDR1 MDHEN and CDR2 SYDVKM. CDR3 sequence: CASRGPSGGTNYGYTF. The CDR3 DNA reads TGTGCCAGCAGAGGACCCTCCGGCGGTACTAACTATGGCTACACCTTC.

This clonotype was picked up many times. CDR3 DNA sequence: TGTGCCAGCAGCTTTGGGTCAGGAAGGGGCTACACCTTC. This encodes CASSFGSGRGYTF. The chain employs TRBV7-9 and TRBJ1-2; no clear D gene. Trimming took 3 bases from V and 8 from J, leaving 13 bases between them. Germline CDR1 reads SEHNR; CDR2 reads FQNEAQ (reference sequence). CDR3 length: 13 amino acids.

This clonotype was counted many times. The chain joins TRBV4-3 to TRBJ2-7; TRBD2 aligns across 12 bases. Germline CDR1 reads LGHNA; CDR2 reads YSLEER. V lost 2 bases and J lost 4; bases outside the gene matches: 3. The CDR3 sequence is 15 residues long. CDR3 protein: CASSQTGTSGYEQYF. CDR3 coding DNA: TGCGCCAGCAGCCAAACCGGGACTAGCGGGTACGAGCAGTACTTC.

DNA for the CDR3: TGTGCCAGCAGCGTAGACGGAAGCTCCTACAATGAGCAGTACTTC. Its protein product is CASSVDGSSYNEQYF. The rearrangement links TRBV9 to TRBJ2-1, with D hard to call. The end of the DNA aligns better with TRBJ2-7, so the J call may be wrong. CDR3 size: 15 residues. Per the germline V gene, CDR1 is SGDLS and CDR2 is YYNGEE.

Many counts were recorded for this clonotype. The gene calls are TRBV7-2 and TRBJ1-1, with TRBD1 matching over 7 bases. Per the germline V gene, CDR1 is SGHTA and CDR2 is FQGNSA. The CDR3 runs 16 residues. V shed 3 bases, J shed 3 bases, and the junction held 10 bases outside the gene matches. The CDR3 DNA is TGTGCCAGCAGCTTCGGACAGGTCGGCGATTACACTGAAGCTTTCTTT. This codes for CASSFGQVGDYTEAFF.